This T cell receptor beta chain was profiled in a study of blood T cell repertoires in COVID-19. Either two negative PCRs, clearance, or symptom resolution qualified Cohort 3 donors as recovered. This clone has a handful of counts. TCRdb's copy holds only in-frame clones and misses some; the assay was immunoSEQ multiplex PCR. The table includes approximately 300,000 clones, nearly 90% detected once. Input material: PBMCs or T cells enriched from blood (not recorded which). This sequence originates from a woman in her 30s who had recovered from COVID-19.

The CDR3 sequence: CASKQGASSNQPQHF. CDR3 nucleotide sequence: TGTGCCAGTAAACAGGGGGCCTCGAGCAATCAGCCCCAGCATTTT. The rearrangement uses TRBV19 and TRBJ1-5, with 9 bases aligning to TRBD1. Trimming took 7 bases from V and 1 from J; bases not matched to a gene: 5. CDR3 length: 15 amino acids. Germline CDR1 and CDR2: LNHDA and SQIVND (reference sequence).